One sample yielded the 21 T cell receptor beta chains listed below, sequenced in a study of shared clonotypes between healthy human individuals. Sequencing used immunoSEQ multiplex PCR; TCRdb keeps in-frame clones, though not all of them. The sample consists of over 850,000 clones, 75% to 85% of them appearing once. The sequenced sample was memory CD4+ T cells from PBMCs. The subset is: CD45RA-negative fraction. The receptors here all came from a man between 18 and 29 years old in good health. Some clones in this sample may be carry-over from other donors' samples.

The V call is TRBV5-1, the J call TRBJ2-1; D could derive from TRBD1 or TRBD2 (6 bases each). Per germline, CDR1 SGHRS and CDR2 YFSETQ. V was pared by 0 bases and J by 3 bases, with 10 bases between. The CDR3 consists of 15 residues. The CDR3: CASSLAGDNYNEQFF. CDR3 in DNA: TGCGCCAGCAGCTTGGCGGGGGACAACTACAATGAGCAGTTCTTC.

V is TRBV18 and J is TRBJ2-7; tentatively, D is TRBD2 (6 bases). Germline CDR1 and CDR2: KGHSH and LQKENI. Trimming pared 3 bases from V and 4 bases from J, leaving 10 bases between. The CDR3 loop spans 13 amino acids. The CDR3 loop is CASSPGGEYEQYF. CDR3 sequence (DNA): TGTGCCAGCTCACCGGGGGGTGAGTACGAGCAGTACTTC.

This chain joins TRBV5-4 and TRBJ2-2; 7 nucleotides align to TRBD1. Germline CDR1 reads SGHNT; CDR2 reads YYREEE (reference sequence). The CDR3 contains 16 residues. Trimming cost V 3 bases and J 4 bases; bases outside gene matches: 9. The CDR3 DNA reads as TGTGCCAGCAGCTCCAATGACAGGGTGCGCACCGGGGAGCTGTTTTTT. Its protein is CASSSNDRVRTGELFF.

Concerning this clone itself: Possible read error: a much larger clone is one base away. In the same sample, other DNA sequences code for this CDR3. The V and J genes are TRBV13 and TRBJ2-3; D unclear. The CDR3 is 13 residues long. V gave up 1 base and J gave up 1 base, with 3 bases separating them. Germline CDR1 and CDR2: PRHDT and FYEKMQ (reference sequence). The CDR3 nucleotides read TGTGCCAGCAGCTTAGCGGGCACAGATACGCAGTATTTT. This translates into CASSLAGTDTQYF. The entire variable domain, with the rest obtained from reference TRBV13 and TRBJ2-3, is as follows: AAGVIQSPRHLIKEKRETATLKCYPIPRHDTVYWYQQGPGQDPQFLISFYEKMQSDKGSIPDRFSAQQFSDYHSELNMSSLELGDSALYFCASSLAGTDTQYFGPGTRLTVL.

The CDR3 bases are TGCGCCAGCAGCCAGCGACCAATTGACAGTATGGGCAATCAGCCCCAGCATTTT. Its protein is CASSQRPIDSMGNQPQHF. The chain couples TRBV5-1 to TRBJ1-5; possibly TRBD1 for D (5 bases). Germline CDR1 is SGHRS and CDR2 is YFSETQ. CDR3 size: 18 residues. The V end lost 4 bases, the J end lost 2 bases, and 22 bases lay between the germline ends.

The gene calls are TRBV30 and TRBJ1-1, with a weak D call TRBD1 (6 bases). The CDR3 runs to 13 residues. The ends were cut back, 0 bases at V and 3 bases at J, with 8 bases in the middle. CDR1 is GTSNPN and CDR2 is SVGIG in the germline V gene (reference sequence). CDR3 in DNA: TGTGCCTGGAGTGTACACAGGGACACTGAAGCTTTCTTT. Amino acid sequence: CAWSVHRDTEAFF.

This sequence joins TRBV28 and TRBJ2-3; TRBD1 aligns across 9 bases. This CDR3 spans 16 amino acids. After removal of 5 bases from V and 4 bases from J, the junction contained 10 bases not matched to a gene. Germline V gene sequence: CDR1 MDHEN, CDR2 SYDVKM. The CDR3 nucleotides are TGTGCCAGCAGTCGGCCCGGGACAGGGAGGTCAGATACGCAGTATTTT. Its protein is CASSRPGTGRSDTQYF.

The chain joins TRBV10-1 to TRBJ2-4; D might be TRBD1 (5 bases). The CDR3 length is 17 residues. Germline CDR1 and CDR2: WNHNN and SYGVQD (reference sequence). V lost 2 bases and J lost 3, with 17 bases in between. The CDR3 spells CASSEVVSGSGKNIQYF. CDR3 nucleotides: TGCGCCAGCAGTGAGGTGGTGTCAGGGTCCGGCAAAAACATTCAGTACTTC.

The chain is built from TRBV29-1 and TRBJ2-2, with D maybe TRBD2 (5 bases). Germline CDR1 and CDR2: SQVTM and ANQGSEA. The CDR3 is 15 residues long. V lost 7 bases and J lost 7, with 22 bases in between. CDR3 protein: CSALIGERGNGELFF. The CDR3, as DNA: TGCAGCGCCCTTATTGGGGAGCGAGGAAACGGGGAGCTGTTTTTT.

This clone was counted between two and nine times. The chain recombines TRBV19 with TRBJ1-4; weak D call: TRBD1 (5 bases). The V and J ends lost 3 bases and 3 bases respectively, with 11 bases between them. CDR3 size: 15 residues. The V gene's germline CDR1 is LNHDA and CDR2 SQIVND (reference sequence). Here the CDR3 DNA reads TGTGCCAGTAGTATCGGCAGGGTCGCTAATGAAAAACTGTTTTTT. Protein: CASSIGRVANEKLFF. Filled out from reference TRBV19 and TRBJ1-4, the complete variable domain reads DGGITQSPKYLFRKEGQNVTLSCEQNLNHDAMYWYRQDPGQGLRLIYYSQIVNDFQKGDIAEGYSVSREKKESFPLTVTSAQKNPTAFYLCASSIGRVANEKLFFGSGTQLSVL.

The rearrangement joins TRBV7-3 to TRBJ2-5; TRBD2 might be the D (6 bases). This CDR3 is 13 amino acids long. The V gene's germline CDR1 is SGHTA and CDR2 FQGTGA. V was pared by 8 bases and J by 5 bases, with 15 bases between. CDR3 amino acids: CASSRGSRETQYF. DNA for the CDR3: TGTGCCAGCTCACGGGGGTCTCGGGAGACCCAGTACTTC.

The V gene is TRBV6-5, the J gene TRBJ1-2; D is undetermined. The CDR3 totals 14 residues. In germline, CDR1 is MNHEY, CDR2 SVGAGI. V dropped 5 bases and J dropped 6 bases, with 16 bases sitting between them. CDR3 coding DNA: TGTGCCAGCAGTGGCTCTGCAGGAAGGAATGGCTACACCTTC. Amino acid sequence: CASSGSAGRNGYTF.

This chain connects TRBV15 to TRBJ2-7, with 12 bases fitting TRBD1. The trim removed 1 base at V and 7 bases at J, leaving 8 bases unmatched. The CDR3 spans 16 residues. CDR1 is LNHNV, CDR2 YYDKDF, per germline (reference sequence). The CDR3 nucleotides read TGTGCCACCAGCAGAGTACCGGGACAGGGGGCGTTAGAGCAGTACTTC. Translating gives CATSRVPGQGALEQYF.

The chain is built from TRBV19 and TRBJ2-4; D may be TRBD1 or TRBD2 (6 bases each). This CDR3 region has 14 residues. Germline assignment: CDR1 LNHDA and CDR2 SQIVND (reference sequence). V was cut by 3 bases and J by 7 bases, with 13 bases left in between. The CDR3 nucleotides read TGTGCCAGTAGTATCCAGGGGAGGATGAACATTCAGTACTTC. This gives the protein CASSIQGRMNIQYF.

This clone was found a few times. The chain couples TRBV18 to TRBJ1-5; tentatively, D is TRBD1 (5 bases). Per the germline V gene, CDR1 is KGHSH and CDR2 is LQKENI. This CDR3 region has 17 residues. V was pared by 2 bases and J by 5 bases, with 19 bases between. CDR3 in DNA: TGTGCCAGCTCACCAATGTCAGTAAGGGTGGGGGATCAGCCCCAGCATTTT. Its protein product is CASSPMSVRVGDQPQHF.

The sample holds a few counts of this clone. The rearrangement uses TRBV11-2 and TRBJ2-5; 8 nucleotides align to TRBD2. The CDR3 runs 16 residues. Germline V gene lookup returns CDR1 SGHAT and CDR2 FQNNGV. Germline trimming cut 3 bases from V and 7 bases from J; bases unmatched to any gene: 13. CDR3 sequence: CASSFFGSGNRLTQYF. CDR3 nucleotides: TGTGCCAGCAGCTTTTTTGGTAGCGGGAACCGCCTGACCCAGTACTTC.

V gene TRBV9 combines with J gene TRBJ2-7, with 14 bases lining up with TRBD2. The CDR3 spans 19 residues. The germline V gene encodes CDR1 SGDLS and CDR2 YYNGEE. V was pared by 3 bases and J by 9 bases, with 20 bases of the junction left unmatched. In nucleotides, the CDR3 is TGTGCCAGCAGCGCCCGACGAAGGGGACTAGCGGGAGTTTTATTTGGGCAGTACTTC. It translates to CASSARRRGLAGVLFGQYF. Filled out from reference TRBV9 and TRBJ2-7, the complete variable domain reads DSGVTQTPKHLITATGQRVTLRCSPRSGDLSVYWYQQSLDQGLQFLIQYYNGEERAKGNILERFSAQQFPDLHSELNLSSLELGDSALYFCASSARRRGLAGVLFGQYFGPGTRLTVT.

This chain links TRBV7-2 with TRBJ2-7; D ambiguous. This CDR3 has 14 residues. Trimming cost V 6 bases and J 2 bases, with 14 bases left between them. Germline CDR1 SGHTA, CDR2 FQGNSA. CDR3 region: CASRSGPNPYEQYF. The DNA of the CDR3 is TGTGCCAGCAGGTCCGGTCCCAACCCCTACGAGCAGTACTTC.

This chain links TRBV4-2 with TRBJ2-3; D gene uncertain. V was clipped by 4 bases and J by 1 base, with 3 bases between them. CDR1 is LGHNA, CDR2 YNFKEQ, per germline. The CDR3 is 12 amino acids. CDR3 in amino acids: CASSRGTDTQYF. CDR3 sequence (DNA): TGTGCCAGCAGCCGGGGCACAGATACGCAGTATTTT.

The chain combines TRBV2 with TRBJ1-5, with D unclear. Trimming shortened V by 4 bases and J by 1 base, and 14 bases separated the two germline ends. Germline V lookup: CDR1 SNHLY, CDR2 FYNNEI. The CDR3 totals 16 residues. The CDR3 region is CASSVLGPRSNQPQHF. The CDR3 bases are TGTGCCAGCAGTGTCCTCGGGCCCCGGAGCAATCAGCCCCAGCATTTT.

V is TRBV28 and J is TRBJ1-2; D is undetermined. The CDR3 loop spans 12 amino acids. The V gene lost 2 bases and the J gene lost 7 bases, with 8 bases spanning the gap. CDR1 and CDR2 from the germline V gene are MDHEN and SYDVKM. The CDR3 here is CASSLVGGGYTF. The CDR3 DNA sequence: TGTGCCAGCAGTTTAGTGGGCGGTGGCTACACCTTC.